This T cell receptor (beta chain) was profiled in a study of blood T cell repertoires in COVID-19. Background on the study: The United States, Italy and Spain supplied acute and convalescent COVID-19 samples. In each case, the material was cDNA or gDNA derived from T cells, B-cell-depleted T cells, or PBMCs.

As handled by the study authors: It was from reference gene primer amplification that nucleated cell counts were estimated. Assay: immunoSEQ multiplex PCR; the TCRdb copy retains only in-frame clones and omits some. V and J calls and clone size come straight from that table; D and trimming were deduced from the DNA. The sample has a few hundred thousand clones; around 87% are singletons. From germline, CDR1 is SGHRS and CDR2 YFSETQ. The V gene lost 0 bases and the J gene lost 3 bases, with 14 bases spanning the gap. This CDR3 has 16 amino acids. The sequenced sample consisted of peripheral blood. This sequence joins TRBV5-1 and TRBJ2-3; weak D call: TRBD2 (5 bases). The source of this sequence is a woman aged 70-85 years with active or convalescent COVID-19. CDR3 loop: CASSLGGRGNTDTQYF. CDR3 DNA sequence: TGCGCCAGCAGCTTGGGAGGTCGGGGAAATACAGATACGCAGTATTTT. Using reference TRBV5-1 and TRBJ2-3 for the parts outside the CDR3, the full variable domain is KAGVTQTPRYLIKTRGQQVTLSCSPISGHRSVSWYQQTPGQGLQFLFEYFSETQRNKGNFPGRFSGRQFSNSRSEMNVSTLELGDSALYLCASSLGGRGNTDTQYFGPGTRLTVL.